The next 12 T cell receptor beta chains were all read from a single sample in a study of OX40 agonist ivuxolimab in advanced cancers. TCRdb's copy holds only in-frame clones and misses some; the assay was immunoSEQ multiplex PCR. The sample holds 100,000 or so clones; 92% are singletons and the top ten take approximately 3.6%. Sample: CD4+ or CD8+ T cells sorted from blood, taken in a trial of the OX40 agonist ivuxolimab. The source of these receptors is an adult with an advanced solid tumor such as melanoma, head and neck, liver or kidney cancer.

Written as DNA, the CDR3 is TGCGCCAGCAGCCGGGGAACAGGATACGAGCAGTACTTC. Its protein is CASSRGTGYEQYF. The chain is built from TRBV4-1 and TRBJ2-7, with D perhaps matching TRBD1 (5 bases). The V end lost 4 bases, the J end lost 4 bases, and 11 bases lay between the germline ends. Germline assignment: CDR1 MGHRA and CDR2 YSYEKL. CDR3 length equals 13 residues.

The chain combines TRBV6-5 with TRBJ2-2, with D possibly matching TRBD2 (6 bases). Germline-derived CDR1 and CDR2 are MNHEY and SVGAGI. V was trimmed by 5 bases and J by 8 bases, leaving 12 bases between them. The CDR3 runs 13 residues. This chain's CDR3 is CASSPGDGGELFF. The CDR3 DNA follows: TGTGCCAGCAGTCCGGGAGACGGAGGGGAGCTGTTTTTT.

This sequence joins TRBV13 and TRBJ1-1; the D gene is possibly TRBD1 (5 bases). The CDR3 sequence is 15 residues long. CDR1 is PRHDT and CDR2 is FYEKMQ in the germline V gene (reference sequence). V was shortened by 5 bases and J by 1 base, with 14 bases between the two germline ends. The CDR3 reads CASSVLGAANTEAFF. For the CDR3, the DNA is TGTGCCAGCAGCGTGCTCGGGGCGGCGAACACTGAAGCTTTCTTT.

The V call is TRBV6-5, the J call TRBJ1-1, with no clear D. The ends were cut back, 2 bases at V and 4 bases at J, with 8 bases in the middle. CDR3 length: 13 amino acids. From germline, CDR1 is MNHEY and CDR2 SVGAGI. The CDR3 coding sequence is TGTGCCAGCAGTTACGGGGTGCGCACTGAAGCTTTCTTT. Residues: CASSYGVRTEAFF.

The V and J genes are TRBV2 and TRBJ1-1; maybe TRBD1 (5 bases). There are 13 residues in the CDR3. Per the germline V gene, CDR1 is SNHLY and CDR2 is FYNNEI. The germline V and J ends were trimmed by 8 bases and 1 base, with 11 bases remaining between them. In DNA form, the CDR3 reads TGTGCCAGCGAACCAGGGACGAACACTGAAGCTTTCTTT. Translation gives CASEPGTNTEAFF.

This rearrangement joins TRBV7-6 to TRBJ2-2, with 8 bases that match TRBD2. Unmatched junction bases numbered 5, after V lost 5 bases and J lost 0 bases. There are 16 residues in the CDR3. Germline assignment: CDR1 SGHVS and CDR2 FNYEAQ. The CDR3 DNA sequence: TGTGCCAGCAGCGCCAGCGGGGGACCGAACACCGGGGAGCTGTTTTTT. Amino acid sequence: CASSASGGPNTGELFF.

The chain couples TRBV13 to TRBJ1-3, with D possibly being TRBD1 (5 bases). The germline CDR1 and CDR2 sequences are PRHDT and FYEKMQ (reference sequence). The V and J ends lost 3 bases and 2 bases respectively, with 8 bases between them. The CDR3 covers 14 residues. The CDR3 sequence is CASSFQGTGNTIYF. CDR3 DNA: TGTGCCAGCAGCTTTCAGGGAACTGGAAACACCATATATTTT.

The genes are TRBV27 and TRBJ2-1, with D perhaps TRBD2 (6 bases). The CDR3 is 14 residues long. Germline V lookup: CDR1 MNHEY, CDR2 SMNVEV (reference sequence). V was clipped by 2 bases and J by 7 bases, with 12 bases between them. The CDR3 reads CASSLNVRGNEQFF. The CDR3 nucleotides read TGTGCCAGCAGTTTAAATGTGCGGGGAAATGAGCAGTTCTTC.

The chain carries TRBV6-1 and TRBJ1-2; 11 bases line up with TRBD1. In germline, CDR1 is MNHNS, CDR2 SASEGT. J was trimmed by 6 bases and V by 2 bases; bases with no gene match: 11. The length of the CDR3 is 17 residues. The CDR3 DNA reads as TGTGCCAGCAGTGAATCTGCTGGGACAGGGGGACTGCATGGCTACACCTTC. Translating gives CASSESAGTGGLHGYTF.

The chain combines TRBV5-1 with TRBJ1-4, with D unclear. This CDR3 spans 15 amino acids. V lost 1 base and J lost 3, with 10 bases in between. Germline values: CDR1 SGHRS, CDR2 YFSETQ. The CDR3 coding sequence is TGCGCCAGCAGCTTGTTAGGCACGTCTAATGAAAAACTGTTTTTT. Protein: CASSLLGTSNEKLFF.

This chain connects TRBV30 to TRBJ1-1; D is uncertain. Germline CDR1 and CDR2: GTSNPN and SVGIG (reference sequence). The CDR3 totals 14 residues. Between the trimmed V and J ends, which lost 4 bases and 0 bases, there was a span of 12 bases. The CDR3 is CAWNVGSLNTEAFF. The CDR3 DNA follows: TGTGCCTGGAATGTAGGCTCCTTGAACACTGAAGCTTTCTTT.

This chain links TRBV7-8 with TRBJ1-2, with TRBD1 matching 8 bases. CDR1 and CDR2 (germline): SGHVS, FQNEAQ. V lost 1 base, J lost 7 bases, and 11 bases stayed unmatched. The CDR3 spans 16 residues. The CDR3: CASSLGWGQGAFGYTF. As DNA, the CDR3 is TGTGCCAGCAGCTTAGGATGGGGGCAGGGGGCTTTTGGCTACACCTTC.